Presented here are 20 T cell receptor beta chains from one specimen sequenced in a study of beta chain features in type 1 diabetes. Since all of the isolated RNA was reverse transcribed, expressed TCRB transcripts were what got sequenced. Profiled with immunoSEQ multiplex PCR; TCRdb holds only in-frame clones, not every one. The sample lists 900,000 or so clones, 15% to 20% occurring once. Sequencing input: naive CD4+ T cells from blood. These receptors all stem from a woman in her late teens or twenties in good health.

This clone was observed a few times. This chain joins TRBV7-8 and TRBJ2-1; no firm D call. The CDR3 is 15 residues long. CDR1 is SGHVS, CDR2 FQNEAQ, per germline. Trimming shortened V by 1 base and J by 3 bases, and 10 bases separated the two germline ends. CDR3 sequence reads: CASSLVRVNYNEQFF. CDR3 DNA sequence: TGTGCCAGCAGCTTAGTACGGGTTAACTACAATGAGCAGTTCTTC.

This clone was counted only a few times. This chain joins TRBV29-1 and TRBJ2-3; 14 bases are a match to TRBD2. V trimming: 4 bases; J trimming: 4 bases; junction bases outside the gene matches: 4. Germline assignment: CDR1 SQVTM and CDR2 ANQGSEA. The CDR3 loop spans 15 amino acids. CDR3 region: CSVGLAGGPSDTQYF. In DNA form, the CDR3 reads TGCAGCGTTGGACTAGCGGGAGGGCCCTCAGATACGCAGTATTTT.

CDR3 coding DNA: TGTGCCAGCAGCTTAATCGGGGGTGGCCGCACAGATACGCAGTATTTT. Its translation is CASSLIGGGRTDTQYF. V and J are TRBV7-6 and TRBJ2-3; tentatively, D is TRBD2 (6 bases). The CDR3 length is 16 residues. The germline V and J ends were trimmed by 2 bases and 1 base, with 13 bases remaining between them. Germline CDR1 is SGHVS and CDR2 is FNYEAQ.

This clone was observed a few times. The J gene is TRBJ2-1, the V gene TRBV7-9; TRBD2 aligns across 7 bases. Germline trimming cut 3 bases from V and 14 bases from J; bases unmatched to any gene: 4. The germline CDR1 and CDR2 sequences are SEHNR and FQNEAQ (reference sequence). The length of the CDR3 is 11 residues. This CDR3 reads CASSFGLVEFF. CDR3 bases: TGTGCCAGCAGCTTCGGACTAGTAGAGTTCTTC.

This chain connects TRBV2 to TRBJ2-3; D ambiguous. This CDR3 contains 13 residues. Germline V gene lookup returns CDR1 SNHLY and CDR2 FYNNEI. V gave up 5 bases and J gave up 4 bases, with 10 bases separating them. DNA of the CDR3: TGTGCCAGCAGTTCCCTAGGTTCAGATACGCAGTATTTT. Protein: CASSSLGSDTQYF.

There are a few counts of this clone. The chain recombines TRBV19 with TRBJ1-5, with D perhaps matching TRBD1 (6 bases). Between the trimmed V and J ends, which lost 7 bases and 5 bases, there was a span of 15 bases. The CDR3 length is 14 residues. Germline loops: CDR1 LNHDA, CDR2 SQIVND (reference sequence). The CDR3 sequence: CASTRRSGDQPQHF. DNA of the CDR3: TGTGCCAGTACAAGGAGATCAGGGGATCAGCCCCAGCATTTT.

This clone was picked up a small number of times. The gene calls are TRBV18 and TRBJ2-7; D ambiguous. The CDR3 is made up of 14 amino acids. Trimming took off 3 bases at V and 2 bases at J, with 11 bases between the two ends. Germline V CDR1 and CDR2: KGHSH, LQKENI. CDR3 region: CASSPASDAYEQYF. As DNA, the CDR3 is TGTGCCAGCTCACCCGCTTCGGACGCCTACGAGCAGTACTTC.

Here the CDR3 reads CASRPTGGYFEQYF. DNA for the CDR3: TGTGCCAGCAGGCCGACAGGGGGCTACTTCGAGCAGTACTTC. The chain is built from TRBV2 and TRBJ2-5, with 10 bases matching TRBD1. The end of the DNA aligns better with TRBJ2-7, so the J call may be wrong. The germline CDR1 and CDR2 sequences are SNHLY and FYNNEI. The CDR3 contains 14 residues.

The table lists this clone with a few counts. The chain employs TRBV7-8 and TRBJ1-1, with D hard to call. Germline assignment: CDR1 SGHVS and CDR2 FQNEAQ. The CDR3 covers 16 residues. V lost 2 bases and J 1 base, leaving 14 bases between the germline ends. Written as DNA, the CDR3 is TGTGCCAGCAGCTTATGGAAATATGGGAGGAACACTGAAGCTTTCTTT. Translating it yields CASSLWKYGRNTEAFF.

In its sample, this clone was seen a few times. The V and J genes are TRBV11-2 and TRBJ2-1; TRBD2 matches 11 bases. Unmatched junction bases numbered 6, after V lost 5 bases and J lost 9 bases. The CDR3 is 14 amino acids. CDR1 is SGHAT, CDR2 FQNNGV, per germline. CDR3 amino acids: CASSVGTSGLEQFF. The CDR3 DNA is TGTGCCAGCAGCGTCGGGACTAGCGGTCTTGAGCAGTTCTTC.

In its sample, this clone was seen a few times. This rearrangement joins TRBV28 to TRBJ1-5; D is uncertain. Germline V gene sequence: CDR1 MDHEN, CDR2 SYDVKM. The CDR3 sequence is 14 residues long. The ends were cut back, 3 bases at V and 5 bases at J, with 11 bases in the middle. CDR3 residues: CASSFGQNYQPQHF. CDR3 coding DNA: TGTGCCAGCAGTTTTGGGCAAAATTATCAGCCCCAGCATTTT.

V usage is TRBV5-4 and J usage is TRBJ1-2; 7 bases map to TRBD1. CDR1 and CDR2 (germline): SGHNT, YYREEE (reference sequence). The V gene end was trimmed by 2 bases and the J gene end by 9 bases; junction bases not matched to a gene: 7. This CDR3 is 13 amino acids long. The CDR3 is CASSLSTGDSYTF. CDR3 in DNA: TGTGCCAGCAGCTTAAGTACAGGGGATAGCTACACCTTC.

The chain joins TRBV7-8 to TRBJ2-7; 10 bases map to TRBD1. The junction had 3 bases not matched to a gene; V was cut back by 4 bases and J by 3 bases. Germline assignment: CDR1 SGHVS and CDR2 FQNEAQ. The CDR3 runs 14 residues. The CDR3 DNA sequence: TGTGCCAGCAGCTCCGGGACAGGGGTCTACGAGCAGTACTTC. Protein product: CASSSGTGVYEQYF.

The rearrangement joins TRBV25-1 to TRBJ2-1; TRBD2 agrees at 9 bases. This CDR3 comprises 14 residues. V lost 7 bases and J lost 4; bases outside the gene matches: 5. The germline V gene has CDR1 MGHDK and CDR2 SYGVNS. CDR3 amino acids: CASTDLAGYNEQFF. CDR3 coding DNA: TGTGCCAGCACCGACCTAGCGGGATACAATGAGCAGTTCTTC. The full variable domain, completed using reference TRBV25-1 and TRBJ2-1, is EADIYQTPRYLVIGTGKKITLECSQTMGHDKMYWYQQDPGMELHLIHYSYGVNSTEKGDLSSESTVSRIRTEHFPLTLESARPSHTSQYLCASTDLAGYNEQFFGPGTRLTVL.

The chain is built from TRBV28 and TRBJ1-5, with D unclear. CDR3 length: 16 residues. V was shortened by 5 bases and J by 0 bases, with 14 bases between the two germline ends. In germline, CDR1 is MDHEN, CDR2 SYDVKM. CDR3 DNA: TGTGCCAGCAGTAAAGCGGGGTTTTATAGCAATCAGCCCCAGCATTTT. The encoded protein is CASSKAGFYSNQPQHF.

The CDR3 here is CASSVGPSSATYEQFF. The CDR3 DNA reads as TGTGCCAGCAGCGTAGGCCCCTCTAGCGCCACTTACGAGCAGTTCTTC. The J gene is TRBJ2-1, the V gene TRBV9, with a tentative D call TRBD2 (6 bases). Trimming took off 0 bases at V and 10 bases at J, with 20 bases between the two ends. The CDR3 is 16 residues long. CDR1 and CDR2 from the germline V gene are SGDLS and YYNGEE.

Note on this clone: The sample has other DNA sequences that encode this CDR3 too. The rearrangement links TRBV4-2 to TRBJ2-5; D is undetermined. CDR1 LGHNA and CDR2 YNFKEQ come from the germline V gene. This CDR3 comprises 11 residues. Trimming shortened V by 5 bases and J by 5 bases, and 6 bases separated the two germline ends. The CDR3 sequence: CASSLVETQYF. CDR3 sequence (DNA): TGTGCCAGCAGCTTAGTTGAGACCCAGTACTTC.

This CDR3 reads CASNRGYNQPQHF. In DNA, the CDR3 is TGTGCCAGCAATCGGGGGTATAATCAGCCCCAGCATTTT. The chain uses TRBV28 and TRBJ1-5; perhaps TRBD1 as D (5 bases). V shed 7 bases and J shed 4 bases, with 11 bases lying between them. The CDR3 sequence is 13 residues long. Germline V gene data show CDR1 as MDHEN and CDR2 as SYDVKM.

This clone turned up a few times. The V gene is TRBV7-2, the J gene TRBJ1-1; maybe TRBD1 (5 bases). CDR1 is SGHTA, CDR2 FQGNSA, per germline. Trimming removed 3 bases at V and 8 bases at J, with 13 bases between. This CDR3 is built from 13 residues. CDR3 sequence reads: CASSFGGAREAFF. The DNA of the CDR3 is TGTGCCAGCAGCTTTGGAGGGGCAAGGGAAGCTTTCTTT.

This clone has more than one count but fewer than ten. V usage is TRBV12-5 and J usage is TRBJ2-1; 11 nucleotides match TRBD2. Germline CDR1 is LGHNT and CDR2 is FRNRAP. With 9 bases clipped from V and 5 bases from J, the junction kept 3 bases outside the gene matches. The CDR3 runs 13 residues. CDR3 in DNA: TGTGCTAGCTTACTAGCGGGAGACAATGAGCAGTTCTTC. Its protein is CASLLAGDNEQFF.